Listed here are 2 T cell receptor beta chains from one sample, sequenced in a study of blood T cell repertoires in COVID-19 (dated by TCRdb to the early 2020s). Receptor amplification or capture employed the immunoSEQ multiplex PCR assay. The table was pulled from immuneACCESS by TCRdb, which kept in-frame rearrangements only. Such tables lose some clones; where checked, under half of the loss comes from unresolved V genes, and the rest has no known cause. In this sample the table shows about 93,000 clones, roughly nine tenths of which occur a single time. Clones ranked in the top ten supply about 1.5% of the sample. The sequenced sample consisted of peripheral blood. All receptors derive from a human donor with active COVID-19. The donor label of this sample is uncertain.

The chain is built from TRBV5-4 and TRBJ2-2; 14 positions match TRBD2. This CDR3 has 17 amino acids. V lost 4 bases to trimming and J lost 5 bases; unmatched junction nucleotides: 7. The V gene's germline CDR1 is SGHNT and CDR2 YYREEE (reference sequence). DNA for the CDR3: TGTGCCAGCAGCCGAGGGACTAGCGGGGGAAATACCGGGGAGCTGTTTTTT. Translated, it gives CASSRGTSGGNTGELFF.

The genes are TRBV2 and TRBJ1-2; D perhaps matches TRBD1 (5 bases). V lost 5 bases and J lost 2, with 9 bases in between. Per the germline V gene, CDR1 is SNHLY and CDR2 is FYNNEI. There are 13 residues in the CDR3. The CDR3 nucleotides are TGTGCCAGCAGTCCGACAGTAAACTATGGCTACACCTTC. Its protein is CASSPTVNYGYTF.